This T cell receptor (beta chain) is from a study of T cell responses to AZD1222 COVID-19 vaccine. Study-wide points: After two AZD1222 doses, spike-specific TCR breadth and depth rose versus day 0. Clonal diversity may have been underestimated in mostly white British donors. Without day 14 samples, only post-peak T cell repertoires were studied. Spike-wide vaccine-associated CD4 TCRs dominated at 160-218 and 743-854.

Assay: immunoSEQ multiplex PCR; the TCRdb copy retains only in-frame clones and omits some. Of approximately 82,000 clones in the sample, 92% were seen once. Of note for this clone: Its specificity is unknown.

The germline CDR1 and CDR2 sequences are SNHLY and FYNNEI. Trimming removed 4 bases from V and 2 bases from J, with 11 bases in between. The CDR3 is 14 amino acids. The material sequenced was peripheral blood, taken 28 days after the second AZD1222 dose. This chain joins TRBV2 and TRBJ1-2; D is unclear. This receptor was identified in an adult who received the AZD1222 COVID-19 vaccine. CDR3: CASSAPGTNYGYTF. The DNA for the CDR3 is TGTGCCAGCAGTGCCCCGGGAACAAACTATGGCTACACCTTC.